This TCR beta chain was found in a study of shared clonotypes between healthy human individuals. The germline gives CDR1 MNHEY, CDR2 SMNVEV (reference sequence). Trimming removed 6 bases at V and 6 bases at J, with 17 bases between. CDR3 length equals 14 residues. This clone was observed once. Assay used: immunoSEQ multiplex PCR; TCRdb lists only in-frame clones, some missing. The sample lists about 2.3 million clones, over 90% seen once, with 0.39% in the top ten. The rearrangement uses TRBV27 and TRBJ1-2; perhaps TRBD1 as D (5 bases). The TCR comes from a young man in good health. Some clones in this sample may be carry-over from other donors' samples. The sample taken for sequencing was naive CD4+ T cells from PBMCs. Subset here: CD45RA+ positively selected. CDR3 nucleotide sequence: TGTGCCAGCAGACAATCCCAGGGTACGAATGGCTACACCTTC. Its protein product is CASRQSQGTNGYTF.